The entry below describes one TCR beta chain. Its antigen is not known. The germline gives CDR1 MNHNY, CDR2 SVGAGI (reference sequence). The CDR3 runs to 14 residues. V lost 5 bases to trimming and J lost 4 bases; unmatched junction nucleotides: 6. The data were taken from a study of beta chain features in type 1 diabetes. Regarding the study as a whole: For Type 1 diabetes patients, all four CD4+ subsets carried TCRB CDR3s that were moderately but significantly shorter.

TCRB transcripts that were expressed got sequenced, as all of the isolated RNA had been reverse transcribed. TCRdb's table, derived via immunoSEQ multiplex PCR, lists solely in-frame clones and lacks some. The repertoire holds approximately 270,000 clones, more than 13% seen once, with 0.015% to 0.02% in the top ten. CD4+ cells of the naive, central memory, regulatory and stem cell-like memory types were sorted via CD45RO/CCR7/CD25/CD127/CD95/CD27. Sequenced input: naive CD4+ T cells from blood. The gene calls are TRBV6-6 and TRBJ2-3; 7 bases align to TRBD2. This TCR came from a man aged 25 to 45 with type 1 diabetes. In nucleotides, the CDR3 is TGTGCCAGCAGTATGGGACTAACGGCAGATACGCAGTATTTT. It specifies CASSMGLTADTQYF.